A few counts support the clone carrying this T cell receptor (beta chain). Its specificity is not known. The data were taken from a study of cytotoxic CD8 clonotypes in ibrutinib-treated CLL. Looking at the study overall: The authors obtained response samples at a median of approximately 12 months of treatment, range 6 to 36.

Libraries were prepared by immunoSEQ multiplex PCR; TCRdb keeps only in-frame clonotypes and omits some of them. The repertoire holds 150,000 to 250,000 clones, with roughly 72% as singletons. Regarding the study as a whole: Against age-matched healthy donors, baseline clonality ran higher and tracked circulating CD8+ T-cell counts. Clonality was higher at ibrutinib response and returned toward baseline at progression. The public clonotypes identified were infrequent and showed contraction or stability on treatment.

The CDR3 runs to 11 residues. Germline values: CDR1 DFQATT, CDR2 SNEGSKA (reference sequence). Trimming cost V 3 bases and J 6 bases, with 6 bases left between them. This sequence joins TRBV20-1 and TRBJ2-1; unclear D gene. The specimen comprised PBMCs, sampled after 24 months of ibrutinib treatment. This receptor was taken from a human donor with chronic lymphocytic leukemia. The CDR3 nucleotides are TGCAGTGCTAGTCTCATCAATGAGCAGTTCTTC. Translation: CSASLINEQFF.